Below are 4 T cell receptor beta chains sequenced from a single sample in a study of identical twins. Each CDR3 protein gets one entry after TCRdb re-called the 5' RACE reads with MiXCR. The data hold roughly 250,000 distinct CDR3 sequences, with about 14% observed a single time. The sample was memory (CD45RO+) T cells sorted from blood. These receptors were collected from a woman under 30 in good health.

This clonotype was seen at least ten times. This sequence joins TRBV12-3 or TRBV12-4 and TRBJ1-1; D not resolved. Trimming left V 9 bases short and J 3 bases short, with 20 bases between. The length of the CDR3 is 15 residues. The CDR3 sequence is CASVPTVTRDTEAFF. The CDR3 region has the DNA TGTGCCAGTGTCCCAACAGTGACGCGGGACACTGAAGCTTTCTTT.

The sample holds a few counts of this clonotype. This sequence joins TRBV7-2 and TRBJ2-7; 8 nucleotides align to TRBD1. The V gene end was trimmed by 6 bases and the J gene end by 4 bases; junction bases not matched to a gene: 11. Germline values: CDR1 SGHTA, CDR2 FQGNSA. This CDR3 has 15 amino acids. CDR3 sequence reads: CASSLLGTGNYEQYF. The DNA for the CDR3 is TGTGCCAGCAGTCTACTAGGGACAGGCAATTACGAGCAGTACTTC.

In its sample, this clonotype was seen many times. The chain has TRBV12-3 or TRBV12-4 and TRBJ1-6; D uncertain. The V and J ends lost 4 bases and 13 bases respectively, with 8 bases between them. The CDR3 contains 11 residues. The CDR3 sequence is CASSSTSPLHF. In nucleotides, the CDR3 is TGTGCCAGCAGTTCGACTTCGCCCCTCCACTTT.

Only a few counts were recorded for this clonotype. The chain joins TRBV7-2 to TRBJ1-6, with D possibly matching TRBD1 (5 bases). CDR3 size: 17 residues. V was trimmed by 3 bases and J by 9 bases, leaving 21 bases between them. Germline assignment: CDR1 SGHTA and CDR2 FQGNSA. The CDR3: CASSFPVRANLLSPLHF. The CDR3 DNA follows: TGTGCCAGCAGCTTTCCGGTCAGGGCGAACCTGCTTTCACCCCTCCACTTT.